Shown below are 6 T cell receptor beta chains from a single sample sequenced in a study of T cell clusters in autoimmune cytopenias. TRB was amplified by touch-down multiplex PCR, primer pools A and B combined. From the multiplex PCR reads, TCRdb lists one entry per CDR3 protein and no DNA. With around 3,000 distinct CDR3 sequences in the sample, the ten largest clones hold around 4.9%. Tens of thousands of genome equivalents of blood DNA were amplified for TRB. Input material: peripheral blood. Receptor source: a human donor with an autoimmune cytopenia or autoimmune hepatitis (not recorded which).

The V gene is TRBV4-3, the J gene TRBJ2-2; there is no DNA to check the TCRdb D call of TRBD1. The CDR3 has 14 amino acids. CDR1 LGHNA and CDR2 YSLEER come from the germline V gene. CDR3: CASSWTPGTGELFF.

The rearrangement joins TRBV6-2 or TRBV6-3 to TRBJ2-7. The CDR3 spans 12 residues. In germline, CDR1 is MNHEY, CDR2 SVGEGT. CDR3 protein: CASSLVRYEQYF.

V is TRBV27 and J is TRBJ2-2. The CDR3 is made up of 12 amino acids. Germline-derived CDR1 and CDR2 are MNHEY and SMNVEV (reference sequence). The CDR3 is CASSQASGELFF.

The CDR3 region is CATRDGSYNEQFF. The chain carries TRBV24-1 and TRBJ2-1; TCRdb's D gene call, TRBD2, goes unchecked for lack of DNA. The CDR3 loop spans 13 amino acids. From germline, CDR1 is KGHDR and CDR2 SFDVKD.

This clonotype is called medium-sized based on its frequency. The chain links TRBV27 to TRBJ2-6; TCRdb indicates TRBD1, and absent DNA this call remains unverified. Germline CDR1 is MNHEY and CDR2 is SMNVEV (reference sequence). The CDR3 runs 17 residues. CDR3: CASRDRGGYSGANVLTF.

According to its frequency, this clonotype is medium-sized. V and J are TRBV19 and TRBJ2-6; TCRdb proposes TRBD1, but this gene call is untestable without DNA. The CDR3 has 16 amino acids. Germline CDR1 and CDR2: LNHDA and SQIVND (reference sequence). CDR3 protein: CASSIPGEPGANVLTF.